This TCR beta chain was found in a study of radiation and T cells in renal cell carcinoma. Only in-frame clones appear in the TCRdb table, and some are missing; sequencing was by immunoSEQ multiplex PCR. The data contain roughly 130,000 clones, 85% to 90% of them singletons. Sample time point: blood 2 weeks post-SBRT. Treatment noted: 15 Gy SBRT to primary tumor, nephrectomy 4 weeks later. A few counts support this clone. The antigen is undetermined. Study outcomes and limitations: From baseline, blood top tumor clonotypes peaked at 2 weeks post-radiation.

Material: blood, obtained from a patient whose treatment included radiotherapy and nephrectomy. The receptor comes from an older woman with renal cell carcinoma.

CDR3 bases: TGTGCCTGGAGTGTGAGGTCGGACACTGAAGCTTTCTTT. It encodes CAWSVRSDTEAFF. This rearrangement joins TRBV30 to TRBJ1-1; D uncertain. The V gene lost 0 bases and the J gene lost 3 bases, with 8 bases spanning the gap. In germline, CDR1 is GTSNPN, CDR2 SVGIG (reference sequence). The CDR3 consists of 13 residues.